One and the same sample provided the 23 T cell receptor beta chains below, sequenced in a study of blood T cells in healthy people across ages. Then a second PCR, running roughly 7 to 11 cycles, was carried out with a sample-barcoded 5' primer and a J-beta primer mix. One entry per CDR3 protein, called by TCRdb with MiXCR from the 5' RACE reads. This table has about 1.1 million distinct CDR3 sequences, 35% to 40% appearing once. Source material: blood. These TCRs come from a man between 18 and 29 years old in good health.

The sample holds many counts of this clonotype. The junction shows a germline mismatch at one end, possibly a read error. The chain is built from TRBV13 and TRBJ2-5, with D perhaps matching TRBD2 (5 bases). CDR3 length: 13 amino acids. The germline V gene has CDR1 PRHDT and CDR2 FYEKMQ (reference sequence). The CDR3 loop is CASSLEGQETQYF. The CDR3 DNA is TGTGCCAGCAGTTTAGAGGGTCAAGAGACCCAGTACTTC.

This clonotype was recorded a few times. This chain joins TRBV11-2 and TRBJ2-3; TRBD2 matches 10 bases. There are 14 residues in the CDR3. Germline trimming cut 4 bases from V and 8 bases from J; bases unmatched to any gene: 6. Germline V gene sequence: CDR1 SGHAT, CDR2 FQNNGV. CDR3 coding DNA: TGTGCCAGCAGCTCAGGCGCTAGCGGGGGTACGCAGTATTTT. This encodes CASSSGASGGTQYF.

This clonotype was observed a handful of times. The chain joins TRBV21-1 to TRBJ1-5; TRBD1 is the table's D call, not checked against the DNA. TRBV21-1 is a pseudogene. The CDR3 contains 16 residues. The CDR3 DNA sequence: TGTGCCAGCAGCAAAGGACCACAGGGGTGCGATCAGCCCCAGCATTTT. It is translated as CASSKGPQGCDQPQHF.

This clonotype was detected only a few times. The chain joins TRBV7-2 to TRBJ2-7; maybe TRBD1 (5 bases). Trimming removed 5 bases from V and 2 bases from J, with 16 bases in between. The CDR3 is made up of 15 amino acids. Germline V gene lookup returns CDR1 SGHTA and CDR2 FQGNSA. The CDR3 nucleotides read TGTGCCAGCAGCAGATACAGGTCTACCCCCTACGAGCAGTACTTC. As protein: CASSRYRSTPYEQYF.

In the case of this clonotype: The final CDR3 position lacks the conserved phenylalanine or tryptophan, pointing to a likely read error. The V gene is TRBV7-2, the J gene TRBJ1-2, with D unclear. The V gene's germline CDR1 is SGHTA and CDR2 FQGNSA. CDR3 length: 14 residues. Trimming removed 3 bases from V and 6 bases from J, with 14 bases in between. This chain's CDR3 is CASSFPNPGDGYTL. The CDR3 DNA is TGTGCCAGCAGCTTCCCTAACCCCGGGGATGGCTACACCTTA.

This clonotype was counted only a few times. This rearrangement joins TRBV5-1 to TRBJ2-2, with D hard to call. Per germline, CDR1 SGHRS and CDR2 YFSETQ. The CDR3 totals 16 residues. V was trimmed by 0 bases and J by 0 bases, leaving 9 bases between them. The CDR3 nucleotides read TGCGCCAGCAGCTTGGCCGAACAGACGAACACCGGGGAGCTGTTTTTT. Translated, it gives CASSLAEQTNTGELFF.

The V call is TRBV30, the J call TRBJ1-2; D not resolved. The CDR3 is 11 residues long. Trimming shortened V by 1 base and J by 8 bases, and 8 bases separated the two germline ends. Germline CDR1 GTSNPN, CDR2 SVGIG (reference sequence). CDR3 region: CAWSEREGYTF. The CDR3 nucleotides read TGTGCCTGGAGTGAGAGGGAAGGCTACACCTTC.

This clonotype was recorded only once. The V call is TRBV7-8, the J call TRBJ1-4; 7 bases line up with TRBD1. Germline CDR1 and CDR2: SGHVS and FQNEAQ. V lost 1 base and J lost 4; bases outside the gene matches: 6. The CDR3 runs to 16 residues. CDR3 in DNA: TGTGCCAGCAGCTTAGGAGGGGGCACCGTTAATGAAAAACTGTTTTTT. This codes for CASSLGGGTVNEKLFF.

This clonotype was seen at least ten times. V is TRBV10-3 and J is TRBJ2-7, with D perhaps TRBD2 (6 bases). The CDR3 loop spans 13 amino acids. Germline V CDR1 and CDR2: ENHRY, SYGVKD. With 7 bases removed from V and 3 bases from J, the gap between germline ends came to 13 bases. The CDR3 DNA is TGTGCCATCACTCCCACCGGGGGCTACGAGCAGTACTTC. Its translation is CAITPTGGYEQYF.

This clonotype was detected a few times. This chain uses TRBV6-5 with TRBJ1-2; the match to TRBD1 covers 7 bases. The germline V gene has CDR1 MNHEY and CDR2 SVGAGI. After removal of 6 bases from V and 7 bases from J, the junction contained 14 bases not matched to a gene. The CDR3 is made up of 15 amino acids. The CDR3 DNA is TGTGCCAGCAGCAAAGCCCCAGGGGGTACGAGTGGCTACACCTTC. It codes for CASSKAPGGTSGYTF.

This CDR3 reads CASSTPSGLQETQYF. CDR3 DNA sequence: TGTGCCAGCAGTACTCCTAGCGGATTACAAGAGACCCAGTACTTC. The gene calls are TRBV6-5 and TRBJ2-5; 7 bases line up with TRBD2. In germline, CDR1 is MNHEY, CDR2 SVGAGI. The ends lost 5 bases at V and 2 bases at J; junction bases unmatched: 8. The CDR3 has 15 residues.

V usage is TRBV6-5 and J usage is TRBJ2-1, with 9 bases matching TRBD2. CDR3 length equals 13 residues. V lost 8 bases, J lost 9 bases, and 8 bases stayed unmatched. CDR1 and CDR2 (germline): MNHEY, SVGAGI. CDR3 residues: CASGGGASLEQFF. CDR3 DNA: TGTGCCAGCGGCGGGGGGGCCTCTCTTGAGCAGTTCTTC.

The J gene is TRBJ2-2, the V gene TRBV5-1; 7 nucleotides line up with TRBD1. The CDR3 extends over 15 amino acids. Germline loops: CDR1 SGHRS, CDR2 YFSETQ. After removal of 7 bases from V and 0 bases from J, the junction contained 6 bases not matched to a gene. The CDR3 DNA reads TGCGCCAGCGCCCTGGGACAGTCGAACACCGGGGAGCTGTTTTTT. Its translation: CASALGQSNTGELFF.

The chain links TRBV2 to TRBJ1-5; maybe TRBD1 (5 bases). The CDR3 is 15 residues long. Trimming cost V 4 bases and J 3 bases, with 13 bases left between them. Germline CDR1 reads SNHLY; CDR2 reads FYNNEI. CDR3 residues: CASSAGGTNNQPQHF. CDR3 DNA sequence: TGTGCCAGCAGTGCCGGTGGGACTAACAATCAGCCCCAGCATTTT. Complete variable domain (other parts from reference TRBV2 and TRBJ1-5): EPEVTQTPSHQVTQMGQEVILRCVPISNHLYFYWYRQILGQKVEFLVSFYNNEISEKSEIFDDQFSVERPDGSNFTLKIRSTKLEDSAMYFCASSAGGTNNQPQHFGDGTRLSIL.

This clonotype came up a few times. The V gene is TRBV25-1, the J gene TRBJ2-5; D possibly corresponds to TRBD2 (6 bases). CDR3 size: 13 residues. The germline V gene has CDR1 MGHDK and CDR2 SYGVNS. Trimming took 5 bases from V and 4 from J, leaving 11 bases between them. This CDR3 is CASSRRGGETQYF. For the CDR3, the DNA is TGTGCCAGCAGTCGTAGGGGAGGAGAGACCCAGTACTTC.

This clonotype was observed a handful of times. CDR3 sequence: CASSQDESASYEQYF. The CDR3, as DNA: TGCGCCAGCAGCCAAGACGAGTCGGCTTCCTACGAGCAGTACTTC. The gene calls are TRBV4-3 and TRBJ2-7, with no clear D. The V end lost 0 bases, the J end lost 1 base, and 10 bases lay between the germline ends. Germline values: CDR1 LGHNA, CDR2 YSLEER. The length of the CDR3 is 15 residues.

This clonotype was observed at least ten times. The gene calls are TRBV5-6 and TRBJ2-7; D is perhaps TRBD2 (5 bases). The CDR3 runs 13 residues. CDR1 is SGHDT, CDR2 YYEEEE, per germline. V was shortened by 5 bases and J by 2 bases, with 11 bases between the two germline ends. CDR3: CASSRTFPYEQYF. The CDR3 coding sequence is TGTGCCAGCAGTCGGACTTTCCCCTACGAGCAGTACTTC.

This clonotype was seen more than once but under ten times. This CDR3 is CASRQGAAEAFF. The CDR3 coding sequence is TGTGCCAGCAGACAGGGGGCGGCTGAAGCTTTCTTT. The chain recombines TRBV12-3 or TRBV12-4 with TRBJ1-1; 9 bases agree with TRBD1. CDR3 size: 12 residues. The ends lost 6 bases at V and 6 bases at J; junction bases unmatched: 2.

The V call is TRBV6-5, the J call TRBJ1-5, with 9 nucleotides matching TRBD1. The V gene's germline CDR1 is MNHEY and CDR2 SVGAGI. J lost 7 bases, V lost 8 bases, and 9 bases had no gene match. This CDR3 region has 14 residues. As DNA, the CDR3 is TGTGCCAGCCGCCGGACAGGGGCGGACCAGCCCCAGCATTTT. Protein sequence: CASRRTGADQPQHF.

This clonotype has just a few counts. J is TRBJ2-5 and V is TRBV20-1; perhaps TRBD2 as D (5 bases). Per the germline V gene, CDR1 is DFQATT and CDR2 is SNEGSKA (reference sequence). The CDR3 is 14 amino acids. Trimming left V 1 base short and J 7 bases short, with 16 bases between. CDR3 residues: CSARADRPGWTQYF. The DNA of the CDR3 is TGCAGTGCTAGAGCTGACCGTCCGGGGTGGACCCAGTACTTC.

This clonotype was seen a few times. V usage is TRBV6-2 or TRBV6-3 and J usage is TRBJ1-4; perhaps TRBD1 as D (6 bases). The CDR3 sequence is 17 residues long. Germline loops: CDR1 MNHEY, CDR2 SVGEGT. V lost 5 bases and J lost 0, with 16 bases in between. The CDR3 region is CASSHGQTAPTNEKLFF. For the CDR3, the DNA is TGTGCCAGCAGTCACGGACAGACCGCTCCAACTAATGAAAAACTGTTTTTT.

This clonotype has only a few counts. The chain recombines TRBV20-1 with TRBJ1-5, with unresolved D. Trimming pared 3 bases from V and 6 bases from J, leaving 12 bases between. CDR1 and CDR2 from the germline V gene are DFQATT and SNEGSKA (reference sequence). The CDR3 extends over 13 amino acids. Here the CDR3 reads CSASVPPGQPQHF. CDR3 bases: TGCAGTGCTAGTGTCCCACCCGGTCAGCCCCAGCATTTT.

This clonotype has just a few counts. Written as DNA, the CDR3 is TGTGCCAGCAGTTTAGGGACCCTCCCTTTGCTTGGCTACACCTTC. Its protein product is CASSLGTLPLLGYTF. The V call is TRBV2, the J call TRBJ1-2, with D possibly being TRBD1 (5 bases). Germline V gene data show CDR1 as SNHLY and CDR2 as FYNNEI. This CDR3 has 15 amino acids. V was trimmed by 5 bases and J by 7 bases, leaving 20 bases between them.